Following are 32 T cell receptor beta chains from one sample sequenced in a study of TIL therapy for anti-PD-1-resistant metastatic lung cancer. Specified time point: pre-treatment sample, taken before nivolumab and TIL therapy. The tumor samples were excised metastases, mostly pleural nodules or supraclavicular lymph nodes. This was the immunoSEQ v3 assay. TCRdb's table, derived via immunoSEQ multiplex PCR, lists solely in-frame clones and lacks some. The sample carries 45,000 to 50,000 clones, over 65% recorded once. This material consisted of tumor tissue, taken at baseline. Every receptor here comes from a person between 25 and 79 years old with non-small cell lung cancer.

V and J are TRBV15 and TRBJ1-5, with D possibly being TRBD1 (5 bases). The CDR3 contains 16 residues. Germline CDR1 LNHNV, CDR2 YYDKDF (reference sequence). V lost 1 base, J lost 9 bases, and 19 bases lay in between. The CDR3 here is CATSRAKGAGSMPQHF. Here the CDR3 DNA reads TGTGCCACCAGCAGAGCGAAAGGGGCCGGGTCAATGCCCCAGCATTTT.

The chain uses TRBV28 and TRBJ2-7; the match to TRBD2 covers 10 bases. V was clipped by 5 bases and J by 3 bases; unmatched bases: 1. Germline CDR1 and CDR2: MDHEN and SYDVKM. The CDR3 is 13 residues long. Written as DNA, the CDR3 is TGTGCCAGCAGTGGGACTAGCGACTACGAGCAGTACTTC. Amino acids: CASSGTSDYEQYF.

CDR3 amino acids: CASLQGRATEAFF. As DNA, the CDR3 is TGTGCCAGCCTCCAGGGACGGGCCACTGAAGCTTTCTTT. The gene calls are TRBV6-6 and TRBJ1-1, with D possibly TRBD1 on 5 matching bases. The germline V and J ends were trimmed by 8 bases and 4 bases, with 14 bases remaining between them. CDR1 is MNHNY and CDR2 is SVGAGI in the germline V gene (reference sequence). The CDR3 is 13 amino acids.

The V call is TRBV19, the J call TRBJ2-7; TRBD1 is a possible D gene (5 bases). The CDR3 is made up of 11 amino acids. CDR1 and CDR2 (germline): LNHDA, SQIVND (reference sequence). The germline V and J ends were trimmed by 5 bases and 7 bases, with 9 bases remaining between them. DNA for the CDR3: TGTGCCAGTAGTTGGGGCCGAGAGCAGTACTTC. Translating gives CASSWGREQYF.

V gene TRBV4-3 combines with J gene TRBJ2-2, with D unclear. The germline V and J ends were trimmed by 0 bases and 2 bases, with 10 bases remaining between them. Germline V CDR1 and CDR2: LGHNA, YSLEER. The CDR3 is 16 residues long. CDR3 coding DNA: TGCGCCAGCAGCCAAGATCTGTGGGGAAACACCGGGGAGCTGTTTTTT. It codes for CASSQDLWGNTGELFF.

J is TRBJ1-3 and V is TRBV30; D unclear. Germline V gene sequence: CDR1 GTSNPN, CDR2 SVGIG (reference sequence). Trimming took off 3 bases at V and 0 bases at J, with 6 bases between the two ends. This CDR3 comprises 13 residues. This CDR3 is CAWSLNSGNTIYF. The DNA of the CDR3 is TGTGCCTGGAGCCTGAACTCTGGAAACACCATATATTTT.

This clone was seen only a few times. This chain connects TRBV10-1 to TRBJ2-3; 9 positions agree with TRBD1. The V gene end was trimmed by 6 bases and the J gene end by 4 bases; junction bases not matched to a gene: 8. The CDR3 loop spans 15 amino acids. In germline, CDR1 is WNHNN, CDR2 SYGVQD (reference sequence). CDR3 sequence reads: CASRSGQGGPDTQYF. CDR3 bases: TGCGCCAGCAGATCGGGACAGGGAGGGCCAGATACGCAGTATTTT.

The chain employs TRBV5-6 and TRBJ1-2, with 8 nucleotides matching TRBD1. V shed 4 bases and J 2 bases; nucleotides not matched to a gene: 7. CDR1 SGHDT and CDR2 YYEEEE come from the germline V gene. The CDR3 totals 15 residues. The CDR3 loop reads CASSLLNRGNYGYTF. CDR3 nucleotide sequence: TGTGCCAGCAGCCTGTTGAACAGGGGGAACTATGGCTACACCTTC.

The V and J genes are TRBV7-9 and TRBJ1-1; D unclear. There are 11 residues in the CDR3. The germline V and J ends were trimmed by 1 base and 10 bases, with 7 bases remaining between them. Germline V gene sequence: CDR1 SEHNR, CDR2 FQNEAQ (reference sequence). For the CDR3, the DNA is TGTGCCAGCAGCTTAGAAGATAGAGCTTTCTTT. Its translation is CASSLEDRAFF.

This clone occurred many times. This chain joins TRBV2 and TRBJ2-2; a weak D match, TRBD2 (5 bases). CDR1 is SNHLY, CDR2 FYNNEI, per germline. V gave up 7 bases and J gave up 7 bases, with 13 bases separating them. The CDR3 spans 13 residues. This CDR3 reads CASKISAGGELFF. CDR3 in DNA: TGTGCCAGCAAGATTAGCGCGGGCGGGGAGCTGTTTTTT.

The DNA of the CDR3 is TGTGCCATCAGTGGAGGTCTAGCGGGAGGCGCGAACACCGGGGAGCTGTTTTTT. Translated: CAISGGLAGGANTGELFF. The V and J genes are TRBV10-3 and TRBJ2-2; TRBD2 aligns across 11 bases. Trimming removed 4 bases from V and 0 bases from J; junction bases left unmatched: 7. The germline gives CDR1 ENHRY, CDR2 SYGVKD. The CDR3 length is 18 residues.

The chain links TRBV5-1 to TRBJ2-5; 13 bases match TRBD2. Germline assignment: CDR1 SGHRS and CDR2 YFSETQ. There are 17 residues in the CDR3. The junction had 9 bases not matched to a gene; V was cut back by 4 bases and J by 3 bases. The CDR3 nucleotides read TGCGCCAGCAGCCTGTCACTAGCGGGGGGGCCTGAAGAGACCCAGTACTTC. Protein: CASSLSLAGGPEETQYF.

The CDR3 DNA reads as TGCGCCAGCAGCCAAGATATAGGCACGTCTAGCACAGATACGCAGTATTTT. The encoded protein is CASSQDIGTSSTDTQYF. This chain uses TRBV4-3 with TRBJ2-3; D is unresolved. The CDR3 runs 17 residues. Trimming pared 0 bases from V and 0 bases from J, leaving 13 bases between. Germline values: CDR1 LGHNA, CDR2 YSLEER.

This clone is a singleton in its sample. The chain carries TRBV2 and TRBJ2-1; D is uncertain. The CDR3 loop spans 16 amino acids. With 3 bases removed from V and 7 bases from J, the gap between germline ends came to 19 bases. Per germline, CDR1 SNHLY and CDR2 FYNNEI. The CDR3 DNA reads TGTGCCAGCAGTGAGTCCAGCCGCTACGCACAGAATGAGCAGTTCTTC. Translated: CASSESSRYAQNEQFF.

The chain has TRBV5-6 and TRBJ2-1, with D unresolved. Germline V gene sequence: CDR1 SGHDT, CDR2 YYEEEE. The CDR3 is made up of 15 amino acids. Trimming pared 4 bases from V and 0 bases from J, leaving 11 bases between. The CDR3 is CASSEQLSSYNEQFF. CDR3 nucleotides: TGTGCCAGCAGCGAACAGTTAAGCTCCTACAATGAGCAGTTCTTC.

V usage is TRBV11-2 and J usage is TRBJ1-5; no reliable D call. The CDR3 covers 15 residues. Trimming cost V 1 base and J 1 base, with 8 bases left between them. The germline V gene has CDR1 SGHAT and CDR2 FQNNGV. The CDR3 DNA is TGTGCCAGCAGCTTAGTAGCTGAGAGCAATCAGCCCCAGCATTTT. Protein product: CASSLVAESNQPQHF.

The rearrangement joins TRBV19 to TRBJ2-7, with 9 bases identical to TRBD1. Germline loops: CDR1 LNHDA, CDR2 SQIVND (reference sequence). The CDR3 contains 14 residues. Trimming at V came to 4 bases and at J to 3 bases, leaving 4 bases not matched to a gene. Here the CDR3 DNA reads TGTGCCAGTAGTAGACGACAGGGGGGCTACGAGCAGTACTTC. The encoded protein is CASSRRQGGYEQYF. Drawing the rest from reference TRBV19 and TRBJ2-7, the complete variable domain is DGGITQSPKYLFRKEGQNVTLSCEQNLNHDAMYWYRQDPGQGLRLIYYSQIVNDFQKGDIAEGYSVSREKKESFPLTVTSAQKNPTAFYLCASSRRQGGYEQYFGPGTRLTVT.

This chain connects TRBV5-1 to TRBJ2-2, with 7 bases identical to TRBD1. In germline, CDR1 is SGHRS, CDR2 YFSETQ. V lost 4 bases and J lost 0; bases outside the gene matches: 6. The CDR3 spans 16 residues. CDR3 coding DNA: TGCGCCAGCAGCATCACGGGACAGACGAACACCGGGGAGCTGTTTTTT. It is translated as CASSITGQTNTGELFF.

The V gene is TRBV14, the J gene TRBJ1-5; the D is unclear. Germline-derived CDR1 and CDR2 are SGHDN and FVKESK. This CDR3 spans 9 amino acids. CDR3 in amino acids: CVEAPPQHF. The DNA of the CDR3 is TGTGTAGAAGCGCCGCCCCAGCATTTT. The variable domain in full, completed from reference TRBV14 and TRBJ1-5, reads EAGVTQFPSHSVIEKGQTVTLRCDPISGHDNLYWYRRVMGKEIKFLLHFVKESKQDESGMPNNRFLAERTGGTYSTLKVQPAELEDSGVYFCVEAPPQHFGDGTRLSIL.

The rearrangement uses TRBV28 and TRBJ1-2; possibly TRBD1 for D (6 bases). The CDR3 length is 15 residues. Trimming took 3 bases from V and 4 from J, leaving 15 bases between them. Germline CDR1 reads MDHEN; CDR2 reads SYDVKM. CDR3 amino acids: CASSFSSGVLYGYTF. For the CDR3, the DNA is TGTGCCAGCAGTTTCTCGTCAGGGGTCCTCTATGGCTACACCTTC.

This clone was observed a handful of times. This sequence joins TRBV6-1 and TRBJ1-5; 9 positions match TRBD1. The V gene's germline CDR1 is MNHNS and CDR2 SASEGT. The CDR3 has 11 residues. Trimming removed 9 bases from V and 10 bases from J; junction bases left unmatched: 4. The CDR3 sequence: CARGTGKPQHF. The CDR3 DNA follows: TGTGCCAGGGGGACAGGGAAACCCCAGCATTTT.

The J gene is TRBJ1-5, the V gene TRBV5-6; D is unresolved. CDR3 length equals 14 residues. V was clipped by 1 base and J by 3 bases, with 8 bases between them. Germline values: CDR1 SGHDT, CDR2 YYEEEE. Here the CDR3 DNA reads TGTGCCAGCAGCTTGCGCAGGATCAATCAGCCCCAGCATTTT. Translating gives CASSLRRINQPQHF.

This clone was picked up a small number of times. V and J are TRBV30 and TRBJ2-1; 9 nucleotides align to TRBD1. V lost 0 bases and J lost 12; bases outside the gene matches: 12. Germline V CDR1 and CDR2: GTSNPN, SVGIG (reference sequence). CDR3 size: 15 residues. CDR3 amino acids: CAWSVETGGGVGQFF. In nucleotides, the CDR3 is TGTGCCTGGAGTGTTGAGACAGGGGGTGGGGTAGGGCAGTTCTTC.

This chain uses TRBV5-1 with TRBJ1-4; no firm D call. This CDR3 contains 13 residues. Germline V gives CDR1 SGHRS, CDR2 YFSETQ. The V gene lost 2 bases and the J gene lost 5 bases, with 7 bases spanning the gap. The chain's CDR3 is CASSLSENEKLFF. In DNA form, the CDR3 reads TGCGCCAGCAGCTTATCAGAAAATGAAAAACTGTTTTTT.

This chain links TRBV28 with TRBJ1-5, with TRBD1 as a possible D gene (5 bases). V was cut by 7 bases and J by 5 bases, with 18 bases left in between. CDR1 is MDHEN and CDR2 is SYDVKM in the germline V gene. The CDR3 sequence is 15 residues long. The CDR3 here is CASTEPGGQYQPQHF. The CDR3 region has the DNA TGTGCCAGCACCGAACCGGGGGGTCAGTATCAGCCCCAGCATTTT.

This clone occurred a few times. The chain links TRBV2 to TRBJ2-5, with D maybe TRBD2 (7 bases). The CDR3 contains 15 residues. The germline CDR1 and CDR2 sequences are SNHLY and FYNNEI. With 6 bases removed from V and 4 bases from J, the gap between germline ends came to 18 bases. CDR3 in amino acids: CASRRGGDSAETQYF. The CDR3 DNA sequence: TGTGCCAGCAGGAGGGGGGGTGATTCTGCAGAGACCCAGTACTTC.

V usage is TRBV5-1 and J usage is TRBJ1-4, with D possibly matching TRBD1 (6 bases). With 5 bases removed from V and 8 bases from J, the gap between germline ends came to 19 bases. CDR1 SGHRS and CDR2 YFSETQ come from the germline V gene. This CDR3 comprises 15 residues. CDR3 loop: CASRAEGVRGEKLFF. CDR3 in DNA: TGCGCCAGCAGGGCCGAGGGGGTAAGGGGAGAAAAACTGTTTTTT.

V usage is TRBV7-9 and J usage is TRBJ2-6; 10 bases agree with TRBD2. This CDR3 contains 16 residues. V gave up 5 bases and J gave up 4 bases; unmatched junction bases: 5. In germline, CDR1 is SEHNR, CDR2 FQNEAQ (reference sequence). In DNA, the CDR3 is TGTGCCAGCAGCCAAGCGGGAGGGGCCGGGGCCAACGTCCTGACTTTC. Its translation: CASSQAGGAGANVLTF. Full variable domain (remainder filled in from reference TRBV7-9 and TRBJ2-6): DTGVSQNPRHKITKRGQNVTFRCDPISEHNRLYWYRQTLGQGPEFLTYFQNEAQLEKSRLLSDRFSAERPKGSFSTLEIQRTEQGDSAMYLCASSQAGGAGANVLTFGAGSRLTVL.

The V and J genes are TRBV19 and TRBJ1-5, with D unclear. The length of the CDR3 is 14 residues. Germline CDR1 reads LNHDA; CDR2 reads SQIVND (reference sequence). V lost 3 bases to trimming and J lost 6 bases, with 12 bases between them. CDR3 protein: CASSMVAGPQPQHF. For the CDR3, the DNA is TGTGCCAGTAGTATGGTTGCCGGGCCTCAGCCCCAGCATTTT.

This clone was observed a few times. CDR3 loop: CASRRGGYTF. The CDR3 region has the DNA TGTGCCAGCAGAAGGGGTGGCTACACCTTC. This sequence joins TRBV2 and TRBJ1-2, with D possibly TRBD1 on 5 matching bases. CDR3 size: 10 residues. V was cut by 6 bases and J by 7 bases, with 6 bases left in between. CDR1 is SNHLY and CDR2 is FYNNEI in the germline V gene.

This chain uses TRBV7-3 with TRBJ2-1, with 7 bases identical to TRBD2. The germline gives CDR1 SGHTA, CDR2 FQGTGA. The CDR3 runs to 15 residues. The V and J ends lost 5 bases and 0 bases, in that order; junction bases with no gene match: 4. CDR3 sequence (DNA): TGTGCCAGCAGCCTCGGACTAGGCTCCTACAATGAGCAGTTCTTC. It yields the protein CASSLGLGSYNEQFF.

The V and J genes are TRBV5-1 and TRBJ2-5; weak D call: TRBD2 (5 bases). Per the germline V gene, CDR1 is SGHRS and CDR2 is YFSETQ. This CDR3 is 13 amino acids long. V lost 4 bases, J lost 3 bases, and 10 bases lay in between. CDR3 loop: CASSPGSEETQYF. CDR3 DNA: TGCGCCAGCAGCCCGGGGTCGGAAGAGACCCAGTACTTC.